The 4 T cell receptor beta chains below were found in one sample sequenced in a study of identical twins. Each CDR3 protein gets one entry after TCRdb re-called the 5' RACE reads with MiXCR. The sample includes fewer than 800,000 distinct CDR3 sequences, under 8.5% of them seen just once. This sample also belongs to another study, concerning yellow fever vaccine responses in identical twins.

The sequenced sample consisted of PBMCs. The receptors derive from a woman aged 18-29 years in good health.

This clonotype was detected many times. The CDR3 loop is CASSFTGGPSYNEQFF. The CDR3 nucleotides read TGTGCCAGCAGCTTCACGGGGGGGCCCTCCTACAATGAGCAGTTCTTC. This chain links TRBV11-2 with TRBJ2-1, with 8 bases that match TRBD2. The junction had 4 bases not matched to a gene; V was cut back by 3 bases and J by 0 bases. The CDR3 length is 16 residues. Germline V gene lookup returns CDR1 SGHAT and CDR2 FQNNGV.

This clonotype was counted a few times. The gene calls are TRBV24-1 and TRBJ2-7; 8 positions match TRBD1. Germline V gene sequence: CDR1 KGHDR, CDR2 SFDVKD. V shed 4 bases and J 4 bases; nucleotides not matched to a gene: 8. The CDR3 is 15 amino acids. The CDR3 DNA reads TGTGCCACCAGTGACAGCGAACAGGGGGTGTACGAGCAGTACTTC. Translated, it gives CATSDSEQGVYEQYF.

The sample holds many counts of this clonotype. The J gene is TRBJ1-6, the V gene TRBV7-9, with 7 bases aligning to TRBD1. Germline V CDR1 and CDR2: SEHNR, FQNEAQ (reference sequence). This CDR3 has 15 residues. The V segment lost 5 bases and the J segment 11 bases; nucleotides outside the gene matches: 12. CDR3 sequence: CASSHGQAGSTPLHF. The CDR3 region has the DNA TGTGCCAGCAGCCACGGACAGGCGGGTTCGACACCCCTCCACTTT.

At least ten counts were recorded for this clonotype. This sequence joins TRBV12-3 or TRBV12-4 and TRBJ2-2; D remains ambiguous. V dropped 6 bases and J dropped 5 bases, with 7 bases sitting between them. The CDR3 covers 12 residues. The CDR3 protein is CASRDGTGELFF. In nucleotides, the CDR3 is TGTGCCAGCAGGGACGGGACCGGGGAGCTGTTTTTT.